These 29 T cell receptor beta chains were sequenced from one sample in a study of OX40 agonist ivuxolimab in advanced cancers. The method was immunoSEQ multiplex PCR; TCRdb's version includes in-frame clones alone and lacks a portion of them. The sample consists of around 80,000 clones, almost 90% of them appearing once. Sequencing used CD4+ or CD8+ T cells sorted from blood, obtained in a trial of the OX40 agonist ivuxolimab. The receptor source for this set is an adult with an advanced solid tumor such as melanoma, head and neck, liver or kidney cancer.

The chain links TRBV15 to TRBJ2-1, with 7 bases lining up with TRBD2. The CDR3 spans 16 residues. Germline values: CDR1 LNHNV, CDR2 YYDKDF (reference sequence). With 0 bases clipped from V and 4 bases from J, the junction kept 6 bases outside the gene matches. DNA for the CDR3: TGTGCCACCAGCAGAGATCTTGGGGGAGGGTACAATGAGCAGTTCTTC. It codes for CATSRDLGGGYNEQFF.

The chain joins TRBV19 to TRBJ1-4, with D hard to call. Trimming pared 5 bases from V and 4 bases from J, leaving 14 bases between. There are 15 residues in the CDR3. Germline CDR1 reads LNHDA; CDR2 reads SQIVND (reference sequence). DNA of the CDR3: TGTGCCAGTAGTGTCCAGGTGGCGAGTAATGAAAAACTGTTTTTT. It encodes CASSVQVASNEKLFF.

The V gene is TRBV2, the J gene TRBJ2-4, with 8 positions matching TRBD1. J lost 7 bases, V lost 6 bases, and 8 bases had no gene match. The CDR3 is 14 residues long. The germline V gene has CDR1 SNHLY and CDR2 FYNNEI. CDR3 residues: CASRALTGVNIQYF. Written as DNA, the CDR3 is TGTGCCAGCAGAGCCCTGACAGGGGTGAACATTCAGTACTTC.

V gene TRBV7-8 combines with J gene TRBJ1-3, with unresolved D. The CDR3 is made up of 16 amino acids. Trimming removed 0 bases at V and 0 bases at J, with 9 bases between. CDR1 is SGHVS, CDR2 FQNEAQ, per germline. CDR3 in amino acids: CASSLAGGPSGNTIYF. The CDR3 coding sequence is TGTGCCAGCAGCTTAGCGGGAGGCCCCTCTGGAAACACCATATATTTT.

The chain carries TRBV7-3 and TRBJ1-2; D is undetermined. The CDR3 spans 14 residues. Trimming removed 5 bases from V and 5 bases from J, with 15 bases in between. The germline V gene has CDR1 SGHTA and CDR2 FQGTGA. The CDR3 nucleotides read TGTGCCAGCAGCCCCAGTGGGTCGACGTATGGCTACACCTTC. It is translated as CASSPSGSTYGYTF. The variable domain in full, with the rest retrieved from reference TRBV7-3 and TRBJ1-2, is GAGVSQTPSNKVTEKGKYVELRCDPISGHTALYWYRQSLGQGPEFLIYFQGTGAADDSGLPNDRFFAVRPEGSVSTLKIQRTERGDSAVYLCASSPSGSTYGYTFGSGTRLTVV.

The chain couples TRBV12-2 to TRBJ2-1. TRBV12-2 is a listed pseudogene. The CDR3 sequence is 17 residues long. This CDR3 is CASRLTESPRTYNEQFF. The CDR3 bases are TGTGCAAGTCGCTTAACGGAGTCCCCCAGGACGTATAATGAGCAGTTCTTC.

The CDR3 loop is CASSHLLRTGGSPLHF. The CDR3 coding sequence is TGCGCCAGCAGCCACCTCCTGAGAACAGGGGGGTCACCCCTCCACTTT. The chain carries TRBV4-1 and TRBJ1-6, with TRBD1 matching 8 bases. CDR1 is MGHRA, CDR2 YSYEKL, per germline. The trim removed 3 bases at V and 10 bases at J, leaving 11 bases unmatched. There are 16 residues in the CDR3.

The sample holds one count of this clone. This chain joins TRBV28 and TRBJ1-5, with 9 bases identical to TRBD1. The trim removed 5 bases at V and 6 bases at J, leaving 8 bases unmatched. This CDR3 has 15 residues. The germline V gene encodes CDR1 MDHEN and CDR2 SYDVKM. CDR3 residues: CASSRQGEIRQPQHF. CDR3 in DNA: TGTGCCAGCAGTCGACAGGGGGAGATACGTCAGCCCCAGCATTTT.

This clone was found once. The junction does not match germline at one end; this may be a read error. V gene TRBV7-7 combines with J gene TRBJ2-3; D is perhaps TRBD1 or TRBD2 (5 bases each). The germline gives CDR1 SSHAT, CDR2 FNYEAQ (reference sequence). The CDR3 loop spans 14 amino acids. CDR3 DNA: TGTGCTAGCAGCCGGGACCTGATTACAGATACGCAGTATTTT. Amino acid sequence: CASSRDLITDTQYF.

This chain uses TRBV7-3 with TRBJ2-7; 12 bases fit TRBD2. Germline CDR1 and CDR2: SGHTA and FQGTGA. The CDR3 spans 20 residues. V lost 3 bases, J lost 5 bases, and 20 bases stayed unmatched. The CDR3 is CASSFPWSRGRLAGENEQYF. The CDR3 DNA follows: TGTGCCAGCAGCTTCCCCTGGAGCAGGGGACGACTAGCGGGAGAAAACGAGCAGTACTTC.

The chain is built from TRBV7-9 and TRBJ1-2; TRBD1 is a possible D gene (6 bases). Trimming removed 5 bases at V and 3 bases at J, with 16 bases between. The V gene's germline CDR1 is SEHNR and CDR2 FQNEAQ (reference sequence). CDR3 size: 15 residues. The CDR3 sequence: CASSPDRSRDYGYTF. DNA of the CDR3: TGTGCCAGCAGCCCCGACAGGAGTCGGGACTATGGCTACACCTTC.

The chain recombines TRBV7-2 with TRBJ2-5, with unresolved D. There are 14 residues in the CDR3. V was trimmed by 7 bases and J by 1 base, leaving 13 bases between them. Germline V lookup: CDR1 SGHTA, CDR2 FQGNSA. This CDR3 reads CASTLLGSQETQYF. CDR3 in DNA: TGTGCCAGCACCCTACTGGGCAGCCAAGAGACCCAGTACTTC.

CDR3 residues: CASSLAGDIYNEQFF. In nucleotides, the CDR3 is TGCGCCAGCAGCTTGGCGGGGGACATATACAATGAGCAGTTCTTC. The rearrangement joins TRBV5-1 to TRBJ2-1; D possibly uses TRBD1 or TRBD2 (6 bases each). CDR1 and CDR2 from the germline V gene are SGHRS and YFSETQ. The germline V and J ends were trimmed by 0 bases and 4 bases, with 11 bases remaining between them. The CDR3 consists of 15 residues. Looking up the rest from reference TRBV5-1 and TRBJ2-1 gives the full variable domain: KAGVTQTPRYLIKTRGQQVTLSCSPISGHRSVSWYQQTPGQGLQFLFEYFSETQRNKGNFPGRFSGRQFSNSRSEMNVSTLELGDSALYLCASSLAGDIYNEQFFGPGTRLTVL.

The V call is TRBV29-1, the J call TRBJ1-1; possible D gene TRBD1, 6 bases. The germline V gene encodes CDR1 SQVTM and CDR2 ANQGSEA. Trimming took 2 bases from V and 10 from J, leaving 11 bases between them. The CDR3 is 11 amino acids. The CDR3 region is CSVESGGAAFF. CDR3 DNA sequence: TGCAGCGTTGAATCGGGGGGGGCAGCTTTCTTT.

The V gene is TRBV5-1, the J gene TRBJ1-1; D is undetermined. Germline CDR1 reads SGHRS; CDR2 reads YFSETQ. This CDR3 region has 13 residues. The germline V and J ends were trimmed by 0 bases and 5 bases, with 8 bases remaining between them. The CDR3 DNA is TGCGCCAGCAGCTTGGCCTCGGGTACTGAAGCTTTCTTT. Amino acid sequence: CASSLASGTEAFF.

The V and J genes are TRBV5-1 and TRBJ1-2; 7 positions match TRBD1. CDR3 length: 15 amino acids. After removal of 1 base from V and 2 bases from J, the junction contained 5 bases not matched to a gene. CDR1 and CDR2 (germline): SGHRS, YFSETQ. Here the CDR3 DNA reads TGCGCCAGCAGCTTGTACAGGGGAGGCAACTATGGCTACACCTTC. This encodes CASSLYRGGNYGYTF.

The chain uses TRBV29-1 and TRBJ2-1; 9 nucleotides align to TRBD1. CDR1 and CDR2 from the germline V gene are SQVTM and ANQGSEA. The CDR3 has 13 amino acids. V lost 5 bases to trimming and J lost 4 bases; unmatched junction nucleotides: 3. The chain's CDR3 is CSVPGQGYNEQFF. The CDR3 coding sequence is TGCAGCGTTCCGGGACAGGGTTACAATGAGCAGTTCTTC.

The chain uses TRBV7-2 and TRBJ2-7; no definite D call. Trimming pared 5 bases from V and 5 bases from J, leaving 7 bases between. The CDR3 is 11 amino acids. Germline V gene data show CDR1 as SGHTA and CDR2 as FQGNSA. In DNA, the CDR3 is TGTGCCAGCAGCCCTCTTAACGAGCAGTACTTC. Translation gives CASSPLNEQYF.

This clone was observed once. The chain employs TRBV6-6 and TRBJ2-7; D is undetermined. Germline V lookup: CDR1 MNHNY, CDR2 SVGAGI (reference sequence). The CDR3 spans 11 residues. Trimming stripped 0 bases from V and 7 bases from J, with 4 bases between. The DNA of the CDR3 is TGTGCCAGCAGTTACTCTTGGGAGCAGTACTTC. It codes for CASSYSWEQYF.

The chain employs TRBV29-1 and TRBJ2-1; D unclear. The V and J ends lost 6 bases and 7 bases respectively, with 7 bases between them. This CDR3 spans 10 amino acids. Germline CDR1 SQVTM, CDR2 ANQGSEA. Written as DNA, the CDR3 is TGCAGCGTCGCCAGGAATGAGCAGTTCTTC. The encoded protein is CSVARNEQFF.

V is TRBV28 and J is TRBJ2-3; TRBD1 might be the D (5 bases). This CDR3 has 13 residues. Trimming left V 5 bases short and J 9 bases short, with 15 bases between. Germline CDR1 and CDR2: MDHEN and SYDVKM. The CDR3, as DNA: TGTGCCAGCAGTCGCCCGGACACCGCCACGCAGTATTTT. Translation: CASSRPDTATQYF.

The chain links TRBV27 to TRBJ1-2; 8 bases fit TRBD1. The CDR3 runs 17 residues. Germline lookup yields CDR1 MNHEY and CDR2 SMNVEV (reference sequence). The junction had 13 bases not matched to a gene; V was cut back by 3 bases and J by 4 bases. Here the CDR3 DNA reads TGTGCCAGCAGTTTGGACAGGGCCGGAAAAAATATCTATGGCTACACCTTC. Protein sequence: CASSLDRAGKNIYGYTF.

The rearrangement uses TRBV18 and TRBJ2-1; 9 bases are shared with TRBD2. J lost 3 bases, V lost 3 bases, and 0 bases had no gene match. From germline, CDR1 is KGHSH and CDR2 LQKENI. The CDR3 is 14 residues long. In nucleotides, the CDR3 is TGTGCCAGCTCACCTAGCGGGAGCTACAATGAGCAGTTCTTC. It is translated as CASSPSGSYNEQFF.

This sequence joins TRBV27 and TRBJ2-1, with a tentative D call TRBD2 (6 bases). V was shortened by 6 bases and J by 1 base, with 10 bases between the two germline ends. Germline-derived CDR1 and CDR2 are MNHEY and SMNVEV (reference sequence). The CDR3 has 14 amino acids. The CDR3 bases are TGTGCCAGCAGATCCCGGGGGTCCTACAATGAGCAGTTCTTC. It yields the protein CASRSRGSYNEQFF.

The chain has TRBV12-5 and TRBJ2-5, with 14 bases aligning to TRBD2. V lost 4 bases to trimming and J lost 4 bases; unmatched junction nucleotides: 8. Looked up from germline, CDR1 is LGHNT and CDR2 is FRNRAP. The CDR3 consists of 17 residues. The DNA of the CDR3 is TGTGCTAGTGGTTGGGGGACTAGCGGGAGTACTGGAGAGACCCAGTACTTC. Encoded protein: CASGWGTSGSTGETQYF.

The chain is built from TRBV6-1 and TRBJ2-4; no definite D call. Germline V lookup: CDR1 MNHNS, CDR2 SASEGT. V shed 3 bases and J shed 6 bases, with 9 bases lying between them. The CDR3 runs 13 residues. The CDR3 DNA sequence: TGTGCCAGCAGTGAGGGCAGACTAAACATTCAGTACTTC. It yields the protein CASSEGRLNIQYF.

V is TRBV6-5 and J is TRBJ2-2; D possibly corresponds to TRBD1 (5 bases). Trimming shortened V by 7 bases and J by 6 bases, and 12 bases separated the two germline ends. Germline loops: CDR1 MNHEY, CDR2 SVGAGI. The CDR3 runs to 13 residues. CDR3 in amino acids: CASTRDSSGELFF. The CDR3 DNA follows: TGTGCCAGCACACGCGACAGTTCCGGGGAGCTGTTTTTT.

This clone was counted once. This chain joins TRBV7-3 and TRBJ1-5; no clear D gene. The germline V gene has CDR1 SGHTA and CDR2 FQGTGA. The V gene lost 6 bases and the J gene lost 4 bases, with 10 bases spanning the gap. CDR3 length: 13 amino acids. Written as DNA, the CDR3 is TGTGCCAGCAGTTTAGACGGGAATCAGCCCCAGCATTTT. Translating gives CASSLDGNQPQHF.

The chain has TRBV2 and TRBJ2-1; D remains ambiguous. This CDR3 has 13 residues. V dropped 3 bases and J dropped 8 bases, with 11 bases sitting between them. The germline gives CDR1 SNHLY, CDR2 FYNNEI. The CDR3 DNA is TGTGCCAGCAGTGAGAACAGTGGCTATGAGCAGTTCTTC. Its protein product is CASSENSGYEQFF.